These T cell receptor beta chains were read from a single sample in a study of CD8 T cells in Susac syndrome. TCRdb ran MiXCR on the immunoSEQ multiplex PCR reads and lists one entry per CDR3 protein. The table has over 100,000 distinct CDR3 sequences, 90% to 98% seen once. Source material: CD4+ T cells from PBMCs. These receptors originate from a human donor in good health. The CDR3 runs from the conserved cysteine through the conserved F or W. D genes are given only for firm matches. Size is omitted from some rows. Given values are once, few, many or a class for expanded clones.

cdr3_aa: CASSLKGELFF; cdr3_nt: TGTGCCAGCAGTTTAAAAGGGGAGCTGTTTTTT; j_call: TRBJ2-2; clone_size: -; d_call: -; v_call: TRBV12-3/TRBV12-4
cdr3_aa: CASSLEGQGSNQPQHF; cdr3_nt: TGCGCCAGCAGCTTGGAAGGACAGGGTAGCAATCAGCCCCAGCATTTT; j_call: TRBJ1-5; clone_size: -; d_call: TRBD1; v_call: TRBV5-1
cdr3_aa: CASSPETGTYFTEAFF; cdr3_nt: TGCGCCAGCAGCCCCGAAACCGGGACGTATTTCACTGAAGCTTTCTTT; j_call: TRBJ1-1; clone_size: -; d_call: -; v_call: TRBV4-1
cdr3_aa: CSVSGAANEKLFF; cdr3_nt: TGCAGCGTATCGGGTGCCGCTAATGAAAAACTGTTTTTT; j_call: TRBJ1-4; clone_size: -; d_call: -; v_call: TRBV29-1
cdr3_aa: CATSATSGRYEQFF; cdr3_nt: TGTGCCACCAGTGCCACTAGCGGGAGGTATGAGCAGTTCTTC; j_call: TRBJ2-1; clone_size: -; d_call: TRBD2; v_call: TRBV24-1
cdr3_aa: CASSPGRGSQHF; cdr3_nt: TGTGCCAGCAGCCCCGGCAGGGGGTCCCAGCATTTT; j_call: TRBJ1-5; clone_size: -; d_call: TRBD1; v_call: TRBV3-1
cdr3_aa: CAIKGQPYEQYF; cdr3_nt: TGTGCCATCAAAGGACAGCCCTACGAGCAGTACTTC; j_call: TRBJ2-7; clone_size: once; d_call: -; v_call: TRBV10-3
cdr3_aa: CASREGNIQYF; cdr3_nt: TGTGCCAGCAGGGAAGGAAACATTCAGTACTTC; j_call: TRBJ2-4; clone_size: -; d_call: -; v_call: TRBV7-2
cdr3_aa: CSARDTAGSGETQYF; cdr3_nt: TGCAGTGCTAGAGATACGGCGGGGAGTGGAGAGACCCAGTACTTC; j_call: TRBJ2-5; clone_size: -; d_call: -; v_call: TRBV20-1
cdr3_aa: CASWTGASGANVLTF; cdr3_nt: TGTGCCAGTTGGACAGGGGCCTCTGGGGCCAACGTCCTGACTTTC; j_call: TRBJ2-6; clone_size: -; d_call: TRBD1; v_call: TRBV19
cdr3_aa: CASSAQGAGYNEQFF; cdr3_nt: TGTGCCAGCAGCGCACAGGGGGCGGGTTACAATGAGCAGTTCTTC; j_call: TRBJ2-1; clone_size: -; d_call: TRBD1; v_call: TRBV9
cdr3_aa: CASSLGQGTTYEQYF; cdr3_nt: TGTGCCAGCAGCTTAGGGCAGGGGACAACTTACGAGCAGTACTTC; j_call: TRBJ2-7; clone_size: -; d_call: -; v_call: TRBV7-2
cdr3_aa: CASSRLGTLNHNSPLHF; cdr3_nt: TGTGCCAGCAGCCGACTCGGGACCTTGAACCATAATTCACCCCTCCACTTT; j_call: TRBJ1-6; clone_size: -; d_call: -; v_call: TRBV13
cdr3_aa: CASSPTGQGKNQPQHF; cdr3_nt: TGTGCCAGCAGCCCGACGGGACAGGGGAAAAATCAGCCCCAGCATTTT; j_call: TRBJ1-5; clone_size: -; d_call: TRBD1; v_call: TRBV28